This TCR beta chain was sequenced for a study of blood T cell repertoires in COVID-19 (dated by TCRdb to about 2020). Study-wide context: Samples covering the acute and convalescent phases of COVID-19 were provided by collaborators in the United States, Italy and Spain. The material from the prospective study consisted of cDNA or gDNA derived from T cells, B-cell-depleted T cells, or PBMCs. Deeply sampled blood TCRbeta repertoires from subjects exposed to, actively infected with, or recovered from COVID-19 were included in the dataset. The repertoires were released in a freely available public database intended as a resource for research on the immune response to SARS-CoV-2. The samples were drawn from the first 160 participants of the ongoing ImmuneRACE study and from 1,254 subjects provided by 6 global collaborators. Nearly every sample came with metadata listing a de-identified subject ID, COVID-19 status, age in years and sex. Where available, HLA class I and class II types were taken from metadata supplied by the sample provider and were not determined by assay-based typing. The investigation overall reported the following: Clinical and demographic metadata were provided uncurated, with the amount varying by source and participant.

The germline V gene (reference sequence) yields SGHKS for CDR1 and YYEKEE for CDR2. V is shortened by 8 bases, J by 9 bases, and the region joining them spans 12 bases. Taken from cysteine to phenylalanine, the CDR3 has 11 residues. Only the CDR3 DNA is retained, 33 bases long and in frame from the first base. Each collaborating institution followed its own protocols to collect whole blood in K2EDTA tubes. Collaborator samples were shipped for TCRbeta analysis as frozen whole blood, isolated PBMCs, or DNA extracted from either sample type. Worth noting for this clone: Its specific antigen is unknown. The sample holds no much larger clone one base away, and base qualities are not on file.

TCRbeta CDR3 regions were amplified from genomic DNA using the immunoSEQ Assay, a bias-controlled multiplex PCR. Per the original workflow: Nucleated cell counts per sample were estimated from amplification of reference gene primers within the assay. To quantify the absolute abundance of each unique TCRbeta CDR3 rearrangement, sequence reads were collapsed and filtered. For each sample, productive Simpson clonality was calculated as the square root of Simpson's diversity index over productive rearrangements. The source is immuneACCESS, and TCRdb retained only in-frame sequences with V and J called. Part of the clones is not carried over; for the studies checked, unresolved V genes explain less than half of this, and the remainder is unexplained. That table gives V, J and clone size, and the DNA gave D and trimming. Within this sample are roughly 180,000 clones, with around 88% of them counted one time only. Around 4% of the sample is taken by the ten largest.

This clonotype was obtained from a woman aged 25-40 years with acute or convalescent COVID-19. Sequenced sample: peripheral blood. The V and J segments used are TRBV5-5 and TRBJ2-1; no confident D gene assignment can be made. At the DNA level, the sequence is TGTGCCAGGAGGTGTTATGGTGAGCAGTTCTTC. Translated, this gives CARRCYGEQFF.